What follows is one T cell receptor beta chain and its context. The data belong to a study of blood T cell repertoires in COVID-19. Overall study context: PBMCs, B-cell-depleted T cells, or T cells provided the cDNA or gDNA that made up the material.

Per the original methods: Estimates of nucleated cell counts were drawn from the amplification of reference gene primers. Repertoires were generated with immunoSEQ multiplex PCR, while TCRdb's copy carries only in-frame clones and drops some. Clone size and the V and J calls come from that table; the DNA yielded D and trimming. This table has approximately 230,000 clones, 70% to 90% appearing once. Material for sequencing was peripheral blood. The source of this sequence is a man aged 25-45 years who had recovered from COVID-19.

The CDR3 protein is CAISPDRGYGYTF. The CDR3 DNA reads TGTGCCATCAGTCCGGACAGGGGCTATGGCTACACCTTC. The chain combines TRBV10-3 with TRBJ1-2; TRBD1 matches 9 bases. Trimming cost V 5 bases and J 4 bases; bases outside gene matches: 2. The CDR3 spans 13 residues. CDR1 and CDR2 (germline): ENHRY, SYGVKD.